The clone carrying this TCR beta chain was observed a handful of times. This entry comes from a study of PD-L1 blockade in urothelial cancer. About the research overall: Men with urothelial cancer arising in the bladder made up about 85% of the roughly 30 patients. Patients had undergone 0 to 3 prior chemotherapy regimens. The researchers analyzed blood 3 weeks (second dose) and 6 weeks after treatment start. Reported median T cell count for blood samples was roughly 150,000.

Only in-frame clones appear in the TCRdb table, and some are missing; sequencing was by immunoSEQ multiplex PCR. There are some 40,000 clones in the sample; about 88% occur only once, and 25% lies in the top ten. The germline CDR1 and CDR2 sequences are SGHNT and YYREEE (reference sequence). Losses at the gene ends were 4 bases for V and 9 bases for J; bases not matched to a gene: 13. This CDR3 has 15 residues. The time point is: pretreatment peripheral blood. The J gene is TRBJ1-1, the V gene TRBV5-4; 9 nucleotides align to TRBD1. Here the sequenced sample was PBMCs, taken around atezolizumab (anti-PD-L1) treatment. This clonotype originated in a donor over 35 with urothelial cancer. The CDR3 loop is CASSTPGTGKTKAFF. The CDR3, as DNA: TGTGCCAGCAGCACCCCCGGGACAGGGAAAACTAAAGCTTTCTTT.